The TCR beta chain under discussion was sequenced for a study of T cells in women clearing cervical HPV infection. For this clone: The read is 3 residues too short to cover the CDR3 end, so that end is filled in from the germline J gene.

Germline loops: CDR1 SGHRS, CDR2 YFSETQ. The CDR3 length is 14 residues. TCRdb's copy holds only in-frame clones and misses some; the assay was immunoSEQ multiplex PCR. The sample table includes 30,000 to 40,000 clones. The sample taken for sequencing was blood buffy coat. The receptor comes from a woman aged 18-69 years with a cervical HPV16 infection that either progressed to CIN3+ or cleared (not recorded which). The chain joins TRBV5-1 to TRBJ2-3; 9 bases fit TRBD1. The sequenced CDR3 bases are TGCGCCAGCAGCTTGGGACAGGGGGGAGAGACG. Its protein product is CASSLGQGGET. From start to end, the CDR3 is CASSLGQGGETQYF.